Shown below are 22 T cell receptor beta chains from a single sample sequenced in a study of blood T cell repertoires in COVID-19. The table came from immunoSEQ multiplex PCR; TCRdb's copy has only in-frame clones and leaves some out. The sample has roughly 260,000 clones, about nine tenths seen once. Material: peripheral blood. All receptors derive from a man in his fifties or sixties who had recovered from COVID-19.

This chain uses TRBV19 with TRBJ1-5; D gene uncertain. Germline V gene lookup returns CDR1 LNHDA and CDR2 SQIVND (reference sequence). V was trimmed by 7 bases and J by 0 bases, leaving 7 bases between them. The CDR3 sequence is 13 residues long. Here the CDR3 reads CASKEYSNQPQHF. The CDR3 DNA reads TGTGCCAGTAAAGAGTATAGCAATCAGCCCCAGCATTTT.

The count of this clone is one. This sequence joins TRBV7-2 and TRBJ1-5; D is perhaps TRBD1 (6 bases). Trimming removed 2 bases at V and 4 bases at J, with 18 bases between. CDR3 length: 17 residues. The germline gives CDR1 SGHTA, CDR2 FQGNSA. The CDR3 bases are TGTGCCAGCAGCTTAAGGGGCAGGGGAGTAGGGAATCAGCCCCAGCATTTT. It encodes CASSLRGRGVGNQPQHF.

This chain joins TRBV14 and TRBJ1-2, with TRBD1 matching over 10 bases. This CDR3 region has 16 residues. V was pared by 0 bases and J by 4 bases, with 5 bases of the junction left unmatched. Germline CDR1 reads SGHDN; CDR2 reads FVKESK. CDR3 coding DNA: TGTGCCAGCAGCCAAGACCGGACAGGGGGGGGCTATGGCTACACCTTC. Translation: CASSQDRTGGGYGYTF.

This sequence joins TRBV2 and TRBJ2-5; D perhaps matches TRBD2 (7 bases). The germline V gene has CDR1 SNHLY and CDR2 FYNNEI. The V gene lost 6 bases and the J gene lost 2 bases, with 16 bases spanning the gap. The CDR3 totals 15 residues. The CDR3 here is CASSAWGGPQETQYF. CDR3 DNA sequence: TGTGCCAGCAGCGCCTGGGGGGGCCCACAAGAGACCCAGTACTTC.

The chain carries TRBV15 and TRBJ1-5, with D uncertain. V dropped 7 bases and J dropped 4 bases, with 8 bases sitting between them. Germline V gives CDR1 LNHNV, CDR2 YYDKDF (reference sequence). The CDR3 loop spans 12 amino acids. The CDR3 DNA reads TGTGCCACCAACGAGGCTAATCAGCCCCAGCATTTT. Protein sequence: CATNEANQPQHF.

The CDR3 here is CASSSGGETQYF. The DNA of the CDR3 is TGTGCCAGCAGTTCCGGGGGAGAGACCCAGTACTTC. This chain links TRBV12-3 or TRBV12-4 with TRBJ2-5; D perhaps matches TRBD2 (6 bases). V lost 4 bases and J lost 4, with 7 bases in between. The CDR3 covers 12 residues.

The chain joins TRBV11-2 to TRBJ2-5; TRBD2 might be the D (7 bases). The CDR3 is 15 residues long. Between the trimmed V and J ends, which lost 1 base and 5 bases, there was a span of 14 bases. Germline values: CDR1 SGHAT, CDR2 FQNNGV. The CDR3 DNA is TGTGCCAGCAGCTTAGGTGGGGGGGCGAGGGAGACCCAGTACTTC. Its translation is CASSLGGGARETQYF.

V usage is TRBV10-3 and J usage is TRBJ1-5, with D maybe TRBD1 (6 bases). The germline V gene encodes CDR1 ENHRY and CDR2 SYGVKD. Trimming shortened V by 5 bases and J by 1 base, and 12 bases separated the two germline ends. The CDR3 has 15 amino acids. CDR3: CAISSTTGSNQPQHF. The CDR3 nucleotides are TGTGCCATCAGTTCAACCACAGGGAGCAATCAGCCCCAGCATTTT.

The rearrangement joins TRBV7-3 to TRBJ2-5, with 16 positions matching TRBD2. This CDR3 region has 18 residues. After removal of 4 bases from V and 2 bases from J, the junction contained 7 bases not matched to a gene. CDR1 and CDR2 from the germline V gene are SGHTA and FQGTGA. CDR3 coding DNA: TGTGCCAGCAGCTCACTCCCGGGACTAGCGGGGGGGCAAGAGACCCAGTACTTC. This translates into CASSSLPGLAGGQETQYF.

V and J are TRBV11-1 and TRBJ1-1; 7 bases match TRBD1. Germline V CDR1 and CDR2: SGHAT, FQDESV (reference sequence). Trimming at V came to 1 base and at J to 3 bases, leaving 2 bases not matched to a gene. This CDR3 is built from 14 residues. The CDR3 reads CASSLVTGDTEAFF. DNA for the CDR3: TGTGCCAGCAGCTTAGTTACAGGGGACACTGAAGCTTTCTTT.

This chain joins TRBV7-2 and TRBJ2-3, with TRBD1 matching over 7 bases. The CDR3 covers 17 residues. V trimming: 4 bases; J trimming: 1 base; junction bases outside the gene matches: 11. The germline gives CDR1 SGHTA, CDR2 FQGNSA. DNA of the CDR3: TGTGCCAGCAGCTATTCGACAGGGATGTTTGGCACAGATACGCAGTATTTT. It yields the protein CASSYSTGMFGTDTQYF.

The genes are TRBV4-1 and TRBJ2-1, with D maybe TRBD2 (6 bases). The germline V and J ends were trimmed by 3 bases and 6 bases, with 18 bases remaining between them. CDR3 length: 16 amino acids. In germline, CDR1 is MGHRA, CDR2 YSYEKL. CDR3 coding DNA: TGCGCCAGCAGCCACATACGGGGGTCCGGGGTCAATGAGCAGTTCTTC. Protein sequence: CASSHIRGSGVNEQFF.

The chain employs TRBV6-5 and TRBJ2-7; D uncertain. This CDR3 has 13 residues. V was cut by 8 bases and J by 2 bases, with 13 bases left in between. Germline lookup yields CDR1 MNHEY and CDR2 SVGAGI. CDR3 sequence reads: CASAASPPYEQYF. CDR3 DNA sequence: TGTGCCAGCGCGGCCTCCCCCCCCTACGAGCAGTACTTC.

This clone has a handful of counts. This chain links TRBV9 with TRBJ1-2; tentatively, D is TRBD1 (5 bases). Deletions cut 2 bases from V and 7 bases from J, with 12 bases between. Germline V gene sequence: CDR1 SGDLS, CDR2 YYNGEE. The CDR3 is 13 residues long. The CDR3 nucleotides read TGTGCCAGCAGCGTGAGGACGGGGGGTGGCTACACCTTC. Translating it yields CASSVRTGGGYTF.

This clone was seen only a few times. This chain connects TRBV5-4 to TRBJ1-1, with 8 bases aligning to TRBD1. Germline trimming cut 4 bases from V and 6 bases from J; bases unmatched to any gene: 5. The CDR3 is 13 residues long. The germline V gene has CDR1 SGHNT and CDR2 YYREEE (reference sequence). CDR3 nucleotides: TGTGCCAGCAGCACGGACAGGGAGGCTGAAGCTTTCTTT. It encodes CASSTDREAEAFF.

J is TRBJ2-1 and V is TRBV7-9, with 8 bases identical to TRBD2. Looked up from germline, CDR1 is SEHNR and CDR2 is FQNEAQ (reference sequence). V dropped 8 bases and J dropped 6; count of bases not matched to a gene: 9. The CDR3 is made up of 14 amino acids. The CDR3 DNA follows: TGTGCCAGCGCCCCGGGGGGGCTAGTCAATGAGCAGTTCTTC. Its translation is CASAPGGLVNEQFF.

The chain joins TRBV30 to TRBJ2-4; a weak D match, TRBD1 (6 bases). V lost 3 bases, J lost 3 bases, and 12 bases lay in between. CDR1 and CDR2 from the germline V gene are GTSNPN and SVGIG (reference sequence). This CDR3 region has 14 residues. The CDR3 coding sequence is TGTGCCTGGAGCTCAGGGGAAGGCAAAAACATTCAGTACTTC. Protein: CAWSSGEGKNIQYF.

The chain combines TRBV27 with TRBJ1-2; 8 nucleotides line up with TRBD1. Germline trimming cut 6 bases from V and 3 bases from J; bases unmatched to any gene: 3. Germline CDR1 is MNHEY and CDR2 is SMNVEV (reference sequence). CDR3 length: 13 residues. The CDR3 reads CASRPDRDYGYTF. Here the CDR3 DNA reads TGTGCCAGCAGACCGGACAGGGACTATGGCTACACCTTC.

V is TRBV7-6 and J is TRBJ2-6; 8 nucleotides align to TRBD1. CDR1 and CDR2 from the germline V gene are SGHVS and FNYEAQ. The ends lost 5 bases at V and 2 bases at J; junction bases unmatched: 2. The CDR3 has 15 residues. DNA of the CDR3: TGTGCCAGCAGCATACAGGGGGCTGGGGCCAACGTCCTGACTTTC. This translates into CASSIQGAGANVLTF.

The gene calls are TRBV5-1 and TRBJ2-1, with 8 bases lining up with TRBD1. CDR3 size: 18 residues. Trimming at V came to 1 base and at J to 7 bases, leaving 16 bases not matched to a gene. Per germline, CDR1 SGHRS and CDR2 YFSETQ. DNA for the CDR3: TGCGCCAGCAGCTTGTCCGCTCCGACAGGGGTTTTGGGGAATGAGCAGTTCTTC. Translating it yields CASSLSAPTGVLGNEQFF.

In its sample, this clone was seen once. CDR3 sequence: CASSRDRGHQPQHF. In DNA form, the CDR3 reads TGTGCCAGCAGCCGGGACAGGGGGCATCAGCCCCAGCATTTT. The J gene is TRBJ1-5, the V gene TRBV11-2, with 12 bases fitting TRBD1. The V segment lost 5 bases and the J segment 5 bases; nucleotides outside the gene matches: 1. Germline V lookup: CDR1 SGHAT, CDR2 FQNNGV. The CDR3 covers 14 residues.

The CDR3 bases are TGTGCCAGCAGTTACGTACTAGCGGCCTACAATGAGCAGTTCTTC. This translates into CASSYVLAAYNEQFF. This chain connects TRBV6-5 to TRBJ2-1, with 8 bases that match TRBD2. The germline V gene has CDR1 MNHEY and CDR2 SVGAGI. Unmatched junction bases numbered 2, after V lost 2 bases and J lost 2 bases. The CDR3 loop spans 15 amino acids.